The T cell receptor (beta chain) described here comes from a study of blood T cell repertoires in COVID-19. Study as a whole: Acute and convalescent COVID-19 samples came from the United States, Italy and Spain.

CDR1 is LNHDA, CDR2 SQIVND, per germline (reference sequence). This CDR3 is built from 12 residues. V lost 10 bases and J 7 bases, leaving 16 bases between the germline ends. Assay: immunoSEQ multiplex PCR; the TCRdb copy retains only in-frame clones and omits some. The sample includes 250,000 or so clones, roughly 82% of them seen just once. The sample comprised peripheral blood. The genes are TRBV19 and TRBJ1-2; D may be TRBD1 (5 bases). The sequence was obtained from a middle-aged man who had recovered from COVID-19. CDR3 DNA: TGTGCCATATGGGACTTTCCCAGTGGCTACACCTTC. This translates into CAIWDFPSGYTF.